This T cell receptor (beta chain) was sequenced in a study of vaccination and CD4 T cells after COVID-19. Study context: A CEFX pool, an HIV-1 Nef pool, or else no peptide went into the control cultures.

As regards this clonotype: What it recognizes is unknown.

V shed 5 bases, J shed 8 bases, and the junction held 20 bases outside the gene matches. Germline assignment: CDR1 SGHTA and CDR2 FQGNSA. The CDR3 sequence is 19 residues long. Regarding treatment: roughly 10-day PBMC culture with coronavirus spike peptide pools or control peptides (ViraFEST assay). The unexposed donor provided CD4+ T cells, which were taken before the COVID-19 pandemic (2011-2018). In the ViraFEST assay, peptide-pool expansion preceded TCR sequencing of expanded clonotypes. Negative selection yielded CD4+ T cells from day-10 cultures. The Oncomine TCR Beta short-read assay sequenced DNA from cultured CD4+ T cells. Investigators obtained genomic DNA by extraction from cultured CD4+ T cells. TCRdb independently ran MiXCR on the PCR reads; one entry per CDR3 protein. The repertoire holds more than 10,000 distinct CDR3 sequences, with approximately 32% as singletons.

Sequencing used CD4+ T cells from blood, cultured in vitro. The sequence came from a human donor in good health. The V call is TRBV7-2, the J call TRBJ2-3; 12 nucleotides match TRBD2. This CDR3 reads CASSPTKGGLAGLGRTQYF. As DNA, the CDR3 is TGTGCCAGCAGCCCTACCAAAGGAGGACTAGCGGGGCTGGGGCGTACGCAGTATTTT.